Listed below are T cell receptor beta chains from one sample, sequenced in a study of T cells after yellow fever vaccination. One entry per CDR3 protein results from TCRdb running MiXCR on the 5' RACE reads. The data show about 220,000 distinct CDR3 sequences, 5.5% to 8.5% seen once. The material sequenced was CD4+ T cells sorted from PBMCs, taken on the day of the yellow fever booster vaccination. These receptors came from a man younger than 40 who received the YFV17D yellow fever vaccine. The CDR3 runs from the conserved cysteine through the conserved F or W. D genes are given only for firm matches. A clone size is listed for some rows: how often the clone was seen (once, few, many), or a class if it is expanded.

V	D	size	J	DNA	CDR3
TRBV12-3/TRBV12-4	TRBD1	-	TRBJ1-2	TGTGCCAGCAGTTCATTGCAGGGGGAGAACTATGGCTACACCTTC	CASSSLQGENYGYTF
TRBV5-1	-	-	TRBJ2-3	TGCGCCAGTCAGACAAGGAGGGCCTCGGGAGATACGCAGTATTTT	CASQTRRASGDTQYF
TRBV12-3/TRBV12-4	-	many	TRBJ2-2	TGTGCCAGCAGTTTAGTAAGACCGAACACCGGGGAGCTGTTTTTT	CASSLVRPNTGELFF
TRBV5-6	-	many	TRBJ2-1	TGTGCCAGCAGGTGGCGGGGTCCATCCTACAATGAGCAGTTCTTC	CASRWRGPSYNEQFF
TRBV15	-	-	TRBJ2-7	TGTGCCACCAGCAGAGAAGCCCAGGGACACCGAACCTACGAGCAGTACTTC	CATSREAQGHRTYEQYF
TRBV12-3/TRBV12-4	TRBD2	many	TRBJ2-5	TGTGCCAGCAGCCCCGGACTAGCGGGAGAGGGAGAGACCCAGTACTTC	CASSPGLAGEGETQYF
TRBV7-9	-	-	TRBJ2-1	TGTGCCAGCATCCTACAGGGCTCCTACAATGAGCAGTTCTTC	CASILQGSYNEQFF
TRBV30	TRBD2	many	TRBJ2-7	TGTGCCTGGAGTGTAGGGCTAGCGGGAGACGAGCAGTACTTC	CAWSVGLAGDEQYF
TRBV6-5	-	-	TRBJ2-5	TGTGCCAGCAGTTACCTGTACCAAGAGACCCAGTACTTC	CASSYLYQETQYF
TRBV6-1	-	few	TRBJ2-4	TGTGCCAGCAGCCAACAGGGTCGAAACATTCAGTACTTC	CASSQQGRNIQYF
TRBV7-2	TRBD1	-	TRBJ2-5	TGTGCCAGCAGCCAAAGGACAGGGATTATTGAGACCCAGTACTTC	CASSQRTGIIETQYF
TRBV6-5	TRBD1	many	TRBJ2-7	TGTGCCAGCAGTTACAGCCGACAGGGCCCGCACTACGAGCAGTACTTC	CASSYSRQGPHYEQYF
TRBV28	TRBD1	many	TRBJ1-5	TGTGCCAGCAGTTCAGGGGGCGGCAATCAGCCCCAGCATTTT	CASSSGGGNQPQHF
TRBV18	TRBD1	-	TRBJ2-2	TGTGCCAGCTCACTAGAACAGGGGAGCACCGGGGAGCTGTTTTTT	CASSLEQGSTGELFF
TRBV5-5	-	few	TRBJ2-2	TGTGCCAGCAGCTTCTCCAATCAGAACACCGGGGAGCTGTTTTTT	CASSFSNQNTGELFF
TRBV6-1	-	few	TRBJ2-7	TGTGCCAGCAGCGCCCCATCTTTCGGGACTCGCTCCTACGAGCAGTACTTC	CASSAPSFGTRSYEQYF
TRBV20-1	-	-	TRBJ1-3	TGCAGTGCCAATCTTCCTCTCTCTGGAAACACCATATATTTT	CSANLPLSGNTIYF
TRBV3-1	-	few	TRBJ1-2	TGTGCCAGCAGCCAAGATTCCAAGGCGTCCTATGGCTACACCTTC	CASSQDSKASYGYTF
TRBV18	TRBD1	-	TRBJ2-7	TGTGCCAGCTCACCCCTCGGACAGGGAGGCTCCTACGAGCAGTACTTC	CASSPLGQGGSYEQYF
TRBV23-1	-	-	TRBJ2-7	TGCGCCAGCAGTCCGAACGGCGAGCAGTACTTC	CASSPNGEQYF
TRBV5-6	TRBD2	-	TRBJ2-1	TGTGCCAGCAGACCTCTAGCGGGAGGCTACAATGAGCAGTTCTTC	CASRPLAGGYNEQFF
TRBV7-2	TRBD1	-	TRBJ2-3	TGTGCCAGCAGGGGGGGACAGGGGTCAGATACGCAGTATTTT	CASRGGQGSDTQYF
TRBV11-2	TRBD1	once	TRBJ2-7	TGTGCCAGCAGCTTAGACATGGGACAGGGGGTCTCCTACGAGCAGTACTTC	CASSLDMGQGVSYEQYF
TRBV11-2	TRBD2	few	TRBJ2-1	TGTGCCAGCAGCGCACGACTAGCGCTGTACAATGAGCAGTTCTTC	CASSARLALYNEQFF
TRBV5-4	TRBD2	-	TRBJ2-7	TGTGCCAGCAGCACCTTAGCGGGAGAATACGAGCAGTACTTC	CASSTLAGEYEQYF
TRBV7-2	-	few	TRBJ1-1	TGTGCCAGCAGCTTAGCCTTTGTGGGAGAAGCTTTCTTT	CASSLAFVGEAFF
TRBV18	-	few	TRBJ2-5	TGTGCCAGCTCACCAAGGATGATCCAAGAGACCCAGTACTTC	CASSPRMIQETQYF
TRBV18	-	-	TRBJ2-5	TGTGCCAGCTCACCACAGTCAGGCGGGGAGACCCAGTACTTC	CASSPQSGGETQYF
TRBV19	TRBD2	many	TRBJ2-1	TGTGCCAGCCTAGAAAGCGGGAGAGCCAGGAATGAGCAGTTCTTC	CASLESGRARNEQFF
TRBV7-2	TRBD2	many	TRBJ2-7	TGTGCCAGCAGCATAAAAAGCGGGAGGGCATCCGAGCAGTACTTC	CASSIKSGRASEQYF
TRBV15	-	-	TRBJ1-3	TGTGCCACCAGCAGAGGGGGACAAGCTGGAAACACCATATATTTT	CATSRGGQAGNTIYF
TRBV20-1	-	many	TRBJ2-5	TGCTCCCCCAGCTCGCCGGGACGCGAGACCCAGTACTTC	CSPSSPGRETQYF
TRBV14	TRBD2	many	TRBJ2-1	TGTGCCAGCAGCCATACTAGCGGCATGTACAATGAGCAGTTCTTC	CASSHTSGMYNEQFF
TRBV12-3/TRBV12-4	-	-	TRBJ1-2	TGTGCCACCTGTGCCGGGACGGAGAACTATGGCTACACCTTC	CATCAGTENYGYTF
TRBV5-1	-	few	TRBJ2-1	TGCGCCAGCAGCTTGGTAGCGGCATCCGACGAGCAGTTCTTC	CASSLVAASDEQFF
TRBV5-1	-	many	TRBJ2-7	TGTGCCAGCAGCTTAGACTACGAGCAGTACTTC	CASSLDYEQYF
TRBV7-2	-	-	TRBJ2-3	TGTGCCAGCAGCTTACAGGGGTCGCAGTATTTT	CASSLQGSQYF
TRBV4-3	-	few	TRBJ1-5	TGCGCCAGCAGCCGCAATACAGGCGGTGGAATGCCCCAGCATTTT	CASSRNTGGGMPQHF
TRBV18	-	many	TRBJ2-3	TGTGCCAGCTCACCGTCAGATACGCAGTATTTT	CASSPSDTQYF
TRBV28	-	many	TRBJ2-5	TGTGCCAGCAGTTCGGGCGGCCGGCCCCAAGAGACCCAGTACTTC	CASSSGGRPQETQYF
TRBV5-1	TRBD1	-	TRBJ1-2	TGCGCCAGCAGCTCAGGACAGGCTCCTAGGGAATATGGCTACACCTTC	CASSSGQAPREYGYTF
TRBV11-1	TRBD2	many	TRBJ2-1	TGTGCCAGCAGCTTTGGGACTAGCGGAACAGGTGGCTCCTACAATGAGCAGTTCTTC	CASSFGTSGTGGSYNEQFF
TRBV5-1	-	many	TRBJ2-1	TGCGCCAGCAGCTTAAGCTGGGGGTACAATGAGCAGTTCTTC	CASSLSWGYNEQFF
TRBV11-2	TRBD2	few	TRBJ2-3	TGTGCCAGCAGGCCACGTGTCGCAGCGGGGAGACTCACAGATACGCAGTATTTT	CASRPRVAAGRLTDTQYF
TRBV14	TRBD2	-	TRBJ2-3	TGTGCCAGCAGCCAAGATGTAGCGGGAGGTCCTGAAGATACGCAGTATTTT	CASSQDVAGGPEDTQYF
TRBV5-1	-	-	TRBJ2-5	TGCGCCAGCCGCTTGCCCGAAGAGACCCAGTACTTC	CASRLPEETQYF
TRBV4-1	TRBD2	-	TRBJ2-3	TGCGCCGGGGAGGGGGGAGCGGGAGCGGCAGATACGCAGTATTTT	CAGEGGAGAADTQYF
TRBV5-4	TRBD1	few	TRBJ2-3	TGTGCCAGCACCTTGGACAGGGTGACAGATACGCAGTATTTT	CASTLDRVTDTQYF
TRBV12-3/TRBV12-4	-	few	TRBJ2-4	TGTGCCAGCAGTTTTGAATGGGGCAAAAACATTCAGTACTTC	CASSFEWGKNIQYF
TRBV5-1	TRBD2	many	TRBJ2-2	TGCGCCAGCAAGACTAGCGGGAGTACCGGGGAGCTGTTTTTT	CASKTSGSTGELFF
TRBV24-1	-	-	TRBJ2-7	TGTGCCACCAGTGCAACTTACGAGCAGTACTTC	CATSATYEQYF
TRBV14	-	-	TRBJ2-7	TGTGCCAGCAGCCGGGTCGGATCCTACGAGCAGTACTTC	CASSRVGSYEQYF
TRBV5-1	-	few	TRBJ2-7	TGCGCCAGCAGCTTGGTGGGGGGTTTCCCCTACGAGCAGTACTTC	CASSLVGGFPYEQYF
TRBV7-2	TRBD2	many	TRBJ2-1	TGTGCCAGCAGCTTAGCGCCCGGCCTAGCGGGCGGACTAAGCTCCTACAATGAGCAGTTCTTC	CASSLAPGLAGGLSSYNEQFF
TRBV5-1	-	many	TRBJ2-3	TGCGCCAGCAGCCTTCCGACTGGAAACACAGATACGCAGTATTTT	CASSLPTGNTDTQYF